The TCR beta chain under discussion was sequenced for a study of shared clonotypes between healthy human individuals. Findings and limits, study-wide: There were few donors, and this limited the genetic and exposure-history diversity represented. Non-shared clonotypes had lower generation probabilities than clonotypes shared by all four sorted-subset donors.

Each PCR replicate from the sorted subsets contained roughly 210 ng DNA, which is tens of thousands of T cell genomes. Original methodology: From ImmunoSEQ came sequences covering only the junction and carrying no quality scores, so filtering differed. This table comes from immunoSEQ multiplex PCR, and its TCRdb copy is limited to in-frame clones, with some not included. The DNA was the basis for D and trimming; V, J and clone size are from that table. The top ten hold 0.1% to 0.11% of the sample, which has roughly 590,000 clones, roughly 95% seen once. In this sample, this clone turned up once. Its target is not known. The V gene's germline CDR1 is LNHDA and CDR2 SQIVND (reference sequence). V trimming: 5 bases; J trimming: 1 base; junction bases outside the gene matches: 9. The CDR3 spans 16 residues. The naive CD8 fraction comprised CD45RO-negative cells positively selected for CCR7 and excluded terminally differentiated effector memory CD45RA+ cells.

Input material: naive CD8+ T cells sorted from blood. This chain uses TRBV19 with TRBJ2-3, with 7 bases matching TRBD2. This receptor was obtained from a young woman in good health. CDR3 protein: CASSRRREMGTDTQYF. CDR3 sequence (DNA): TGTGCCAGTAGTCGGCGGCGGGAGATGGGCACAGATACGCAGTATTTT.